One sample yielded the 32 T cell receptor beta chains listed below, sequenced in a study of T cell responses to AZD1222 COVID-19 vaccine. TCRdb keeps only in-frame clones here, not all; method: immunoSEQ multiplex PCR. The sample shows under 95,000 clones, 90% of them seen only once. This specimen was peripheral blood, taken on day 0 of AZD1222 vaccination. The receptors derive from an adult in good health.

The chain couples TRBV9 to TRBJ2-7; the D gene could be TRBD1 or TRBD2 (5 bases each). CDR3 length equals 16 residues. V dropped 4 bases and J dropped 2 bases, with 19 bases sitting between them. Germline assignment: CDR1 SGDLS and CDR2 YYNGEE. CDR3 coding DNA: TGTGCCAGCAGCCAAGGGGACGGCGGACTTACCTACGAGCAGTACTTC. It yields the protein CASSQGDGGLTYEQYF.

This rearrangement joins TRBV27 to TRBJ2-5, with 13 bases identical to TRBD2. Germline V gene sequence: CDR1 MNHEY, CDR2 SMNVEV (reference sequence). J lost 7 bases, V lost 5 bases, and 7 bases had no gene match. CDR3 size: 15 residues. CDR3 DNA sequence: TGTGCCAGCAGTCCTTTCCGACTAGCGGGAGGGACCCAGTACTTC. Protein: CASSPFRLAGGTQYF.

V and J are TRBV11-3 and TRBJ1-2; D call uncertain. CDR1 and CDR2 (germline): SGHNT, YENEEA. Deletions cut 5 bases from V and 2 bases from J, with 15 bases between. The CDR3 runs to 15 residues. DNA of the CDR3: TGTGCCAGCAGCCCTTACAGAACTCCGAACTATGGCTACACCTTC. Translation: CASSPYRTPNYGYTF.

The chain combines TRBV11-2 with TRBJ2-6; D remains unclear. Germline lookup yields CDR1 SGHAT and CDR2 FQNNGV. The ends were cut back, 4 bases at V and 0 bases at J, with 13 bases in the middle. The CDR3 loop spans 17 amino acids. In nucleotides, the CDR3 is TGTGCCAGCAGCTCGATATGGCAGGTCTCTGGGGCCAACGTCCTGACTTTC. Translation: CASSSIWQVSGANVLTF.

The chain employs TRBV28 and TRBJ1-4; D might be TRBD1 (5 bases). V dropped 8 bases and J dropped 6 bases, with 13 bases sitting between them. The CDR3 consists of 13 residues. The V gene's germline CDR1 is MDHEN and CDR2 SYDVKM. The CDR3 reads CASGGTYHEKLFF. In DNA, the CDR3 is TGTGCCAGCGGAGGGACTTATCATGAAAAACTGTTTTTT.

CDR3 protein: CASSLPKRGGTDTQYF. The CDR3 DNA reads as TGTGCCAGCAGCCTCCCAAAGCGGGGAGGCACAGATACGCAGTATTTT. The chain couples TRBV7-6 to TRBJ2-3, with 7 bases lining up with TRBD2. The trim removed 5 bases at V and 1 base at J, leaving 9 bases unmatched. This CDR3 is built from 16 residues. Germline CDR1 SGHVS, CDR2 FNYEAQ.

The genes are TRBV9 and TRBJ2-1; the D call may be TRBD1 or TRBD2 (6 bases each). Germline V gene lookup returns CDR1 SGDLS and CDR2 YYNGEE. The CDR3 sequence is 15 residues long. The V gene lost 0 bases and the J gene lost 9 bases, with 16 bases spanning the gap. CDR3 residues: CASSVEGGRTAEQFF. The DNA for the CDR3 is TGTGCCAGCAGCGTAGAAGGAGGGAGGACAGCTGAGCAGTTCTTC.

The chain links TRBV6-2 or TRBV6-3 to TRBJ1-1, with no clear D. Germline V gene data show CDR1 as MNHEY and CDR2 as SVGEGT. The length of the CDR3 is 15 residues. V was pared by 6 bases and J by 0 bases, with 14 bases between. The CDR3 DNA reads as TGTGCCAGCAGCTCCCGGAAGAAGATGAACACTGAAGCTTTCTTT. Encoded protein: CASSSRKKMNTEAFF.

The chain combines TRBV6-6 with TRBJ1-3; TRBD1 aligns across 8 bases. The junction had 18 bases not matched to a gene; V was cut back by 5 bases and J by 6 bases. This CDR3 is built from 18 residues. Germline loops: CDR1 MNHNY, CDR2 SVGAGI (reference sequence). CDR3: CASSLSGVAGTGLNTIYF. CDR3 in DNA: TGTGCCAGCAGTCTCTCCGGGGTGGCCGGGACAGGCTTAAACACCATATATTTT.

The CDR3 bases are TGTGCCAGCAGTCCCGGACAGTCCGGTAATTCACCCCTCCACTTT. Its protein product is CASSPGQSGNSPLHF. The chain is built from TRBV6-5 and TRBJ1-6; maybe TRBD1 (6 bases). Germline CDR1 is MNHEY and CDR2 is SVGAGI. Deletions cut 5 bases from V and 6 bases from J, with 14 bases between. The length of the CDR3 is 15 residues.

The chain carries TRBV15 and TRBJ2-1; D is perhaps TRBD2 (7 bases). CDR1 is LNHNV and CDR2 is YYDKDF in the germline V gene (reference sequence). V was clipped by 5 bases and J by 1 base, with 18 bases between them. This CDR3 comprises 17 residues. CDR3 in amino acids: CATSAGGGGPSYNEQFF. For the CDR3, the DNA is TGTGCCACCAGCGCTGGGGGCGGGGGTCCTTCCTACAATGAGCAGTTCTTC.

The chain is built from TRBV12-5 and TRBJ1-4; TRBD1 agrees at 8 bases. This CDR3 region has 18 residues. CDR1 LGHNT and CDR2 FRNRAP come from the germline V gene. Germline trimming cut 1 base from V and 0 bases from J; bases unmatched to any gene: 7. CDR3 DNA sequence: TGTGCTAGTGGTTTGGGAACAGGGGGTCCCGCAACTAATGAAAAACTGTTTTTT. Its protein product is CASGLGTGGPATNEKLFF. Variable domain in full (rest from reference TRBV12-5 and TRBJ1-4): DARVTQTPRHKVTEMGQEVTMRCQPILGHNTVFWYRQTMMQGLELLAYFRNRAPLDDSGMPKDRFSAEMPDATLATLKIQPSEPRDSAVYFCASGLGTGGPATNEKLFFGSGTQLSVL.

V and J are TRBV6-2 or TRBV6-3 and TRBJ1-2; D possibly corresponds to TRBD1 (6 bases). The CDR3 sequence is 15 residues long. V lost 1 base to trimming and J lost 0 bases, with 9 bases between them. CDR1 is MNHEY and CDR2 is SVGEGT in the germline V gene. The CDR3 nucleotides are TGTGCCAGCAGTTACTACAGGGACACTAACTATGGCTACACCTTC. Translating gives CASSYYRDTNYGYTF.

The J gene is TRBJ1-1, the V gene TRBV19; the D is unclear. The germline CDR1 and CDR2 sequences are LNHDA and SQIVND (reference sequence). This CDR3 is built from 15 residues. V gave up 7 bases and J gave up 0 bases, with 15 bases separating them. The CDR3 DNA sequence: TGTGCCAGTAAAACACACGAGTTCATGAACACTGAAGCTTTCTTT. This gives the protein CASKTHEFMNTEAFF.

The V call is TRBV6-5, the J call TRBJ2-1, with 9 bases aligning to TRBD2. Trimming at V came to 7 bases and at J to 9 bases, leaving 7 bases not matched to a gene. CDR1 is MNHEY, CDR2 SVGAGI, per germline. This CDR3 is built from 13 residues. In nucleotides, the CDR3 is TGTGCCAGCAAGCGGGGGGAGGTAGGTGAGCAGTTCTTC. Protein product: CASKRGEVGEQFF.

The V call is TRBV27, the J call TRBJ1-5; possible D gene TRBD1, 5 bases. Germline-derived CDR1 and CDR2 are MNHEY and SMNVEV (reference sequence). V shed 5 bases and J shed 3 bases, with 11 bases lying between them. This CDR3 has 14 residues. The CDR3 DNA follows: TGTGCCAGCAGTCGTCGGGACTCCAATCAGCCCCAGCATTTT. Translation: CASSRRDSNQPQHF.

The chain carries TRBV5-1 and TRBJ2-5, with 7 bases identical to TRBD1. The CDR3 covers 14 residues. Germline V gives CDR1 SGHRS, CDR2 YFSETQ. V lost 2 bases and J lost 2; bases outside the gene matches: 3. The CDR3 loop is CASSFTGQQETQYF. CDR3 in DNA: TGCGCCAGCAGCTTTACGGGACAGCAAGAGACCCAGTACTTC.

The J gene is TRBJ1-6, the V gene TRBV19; D is unclear. The CDR3 extends over 14 amino acids. The germline gives CDR1 LNHDA, CDR2 SQIVND (reference sequence). V gave up 7 bases and J gave up 5 bases, with 12 bases separating them. CDR3 loop: CASTSGFNNSPLHF. CDR3 nucleotides: TGTGCCAGTACCTCGGGGTTTAATAATTCACCCCTCCACTTT.

This clone was seen repeatedly, ten times or more. The chain has TRBV7-9 and TRBJ2-1; possibly TRBD1 or TRBD2 for D (5 bases each). Deletions cut 3 bases from V and 7 bases from J, with 13 bases between. Germline loops: CDR1 SEHNR, CDR2 FQNEAQ (reference sequence). This CDR3 has 14 amino acids. DNA for the CDR3: TGTGCCAGCAGCTTTAGTATGGGGGTAAATGAGCAGTTCTTC. Protein sequence: CASSFSMGVNEQFF.

The V gene is TRBV4-1, the J gene TRBJ1-1; no clear D. In germline, CDR1 is MGHRA, CDR2 YSYEKL. Trimming pared 2 bases from V and 3 bases from J, leaving 13 bases between. The CDR3 has 15 residues. DNA of the CDR3: TGCGCCAGCAGCCAATATAGCCCCCCGGACACTGAAGCTTTCTTT. Amino acid sequence: CASSQYSPPDTEAFF.

This chain connects TRBV7-9 to TRBJ1-1; D is unclear. Between the trimmed V and J ends, which lost 3 bases and 5 bases, there was a span of 19 bases. The CDR3 loop spans 16 amino acids. Germline CDR1 and CDR2: SEHNR and FQNEAQ (reference sequence). The CDR3 loop reads CASSFRTDPGGTEAFF. CDR3 coding DNA: TGTGCCAGCAGCTTCCGCACGGACCCCGGAGGTACTGAAGCTTTCTTT.

V gene TRBV24-1 combines with J gene TRBJ1-1; D uncertain. Germline V gene data show CDR1 as KGHDR and CDR2 as SFDVKD. The V end was cut by 3 bases, the J end by 2 bases, with 3 bases between. The CDR3 has 12 amino acids. CDR3 region: CATSDGNTEAFF. The CDR3 DNA sequence: TGTGCCACCAGTGATGGAAACACTGAAGCTTTCTTT.

The chain has TRBV4-1 and TRBJ1-3, with 9 bases fitting TRBD1. The CDR3 runs to 18 residues. The V segment lost 3 bases and the J segment 0 bases; nucleotides outside the gene matches: 9. Germline CDR1 MGHRA, CDR2 YSYEKL. This chain's CDR3 is CASSQYIRQGDSGNTIYF. CDR3 DNA: TGCGCCAGCAGCCAGTACATCAGACAGGGGGACTCTGGAAACACCATATATTTT.

Only one count was recorded for this clone. Here the CDR3 DNA reads TGTGCCAGTAGTGATTCGGGCAGGGGAAGTCTGGGTGGTAATTCACCCCTCCACTTT. Translating gives CASSDSGRGSLGGNSPLHF. The V call is TRBV19, the J call TRBJ1-6; D is perhaps TRBD1 (6 bases). Germline V lookup: CDR1 LNHDA, CDR2 SQIVND (reference sequence). Trimming stripped 5 bases from V and 6 bases from J, with 26 bases between. This CDR3 has 19 residues. Looking up the rest from reference TRBV19 and TRBJ1-6 gives the full variable domain: DGGITQSPKYLFRKEGQNVTLSCEQNLNHDAMYWYRQDPGQGLRLIYYSQIVNDFQKGDIAEGYSVSREKKESFPLTVTSAQKNPTAFYLCASSDSGRGSLGGNSPLHFGNGTRLTVT.

This clone was detected once. This chain joins TRBV19 and TRBJ2-7; D is possibly TRBD1 or TRBD2 (5 bases each). The germline CDR1 and CDR2 sequences are LNHDA and SQIVND (reference sequence). The CDR3 sequence is 14 residues long. V was cut by 3 bases and J by 6 bases, with 15 bases left in between. The CDR3 is CASSIEGQGAEQYF. For the CDR3, the DNA is TGTGCCAGTAGTATTGAGGGTCAGGGAGCCGAGCAGTACTTC.

The rearrangement uses TRBV27 and TRBJ2-1; 15 nucleotides line up with TRBD2. V trimming: 5 bases; J trimming: 6 bases; junction bases outside the gene matches: 8. This CDR3 is 17 amino acids long. Germline V gives CDR1 MNHEY, CDR2 SMNVEV (reference sequence). CDR3 DNA: TGTGCCAGCAGTCCTTGGACTAGCGGGGGGGCTGGCAATGAGCAGTTCTTC. Residues: CASSPWTSGGAGNEQFF.

V and J are TRBV2 and TRBJ1-1; D possibly corresponds to TRBD1 (5 bases). Germline V gene data show CDR1 as SNHLY and CDR2 as FYNNEI. This CDR3 spans 13 amino acids. The V end was cut by 4 bases, the J end by 1 base, with 7 bases between. The CDR3 nucleotides are TGTGCCAGCAGTGGACAGACGAACACTGAAGCTTTCTTT. Translating it yields CASSGQTNTEAFF.

The rearrangement links TRBV4-3 to TRBJ1-6, with a weak D call TRBD1 (6 bases). Trimming shortened V by 8 bases and J by 3 bases, and 14 bases separated the two germline ends. This CDR3 has 15 amino acids. Per the germline V gene, CDR1 is LGHNA and CDR2 is YSLEER. The CDR3 is CASRMGHIYNSPLHF. DNA of the CDR3: TGCGCCAGCCGTATGGGACACATCTATAATTCACCCCTCCACTTT.

The genes are TRBV20-1 and TRBJ1-5; D unresolved. Between the trimmed V and J ends, which lost 3 bases and 0 bases, there was a span of 9 bases. The germline gives CDR1 DFQATT, CDR2 SNEGSKA (reference sequence). This CDR3 contains 14 residues. CDR3 nucleotides: TGCAGTGCTAGTGCAGCGTATAGCAATCAGCCCCAGCATTTT. As protein: CSASAAYSNQPQHF.

V is TRBV30 and J is TRBJ1-3; D remains ambiguous. Trimming pared 4 bases from V and 0 bases from J, leaving 10 bases between. CDR3 length: 14 residues. Germline assignment: CDR1 GTSNPN and CDR2 SVGIG (reference sequence). CDR3: CAWNPTSSGNTIYF. The DNA for the CDR3 is TGTGCCTGGAACCCGACCTCCTCTGGAAACACCATATATTTT.

The rearrangement links TRBV18 to TRBJ2-5; maybe TRBD2 (6 bases). CDR1 is KGHSH, CDR2 LQKENI, per germline. The CDR3 is 13 residues long. Trimming cost V 3 bases and J 5 bases, with 10 bases left between them. This CDR3 is CASSPTGGETQYF. The CDR3 DNA follows: TGTGCCAGCTCACCCACAGGAGGGGAGACCCAGTACTTC.

The chain uses TRBV7-6 and TRBJ1-2; a possible D gene is TRBD1 (6 bases). Germline-derived CDR1 and CDR2 are SGHVS and FNYEAQ. V was shortened by 4 bases and J by 6 bases, with 15 bases between the two germline ends. The CDR3 sequence is 14 residues long. CDR3 residues: CASSSKGEEDGYTF. CDR3 nucleotides: TGTGCCAGCAGCTCAAAGGGGGAGGAGGATGGCTACACCTTC.